The present entry profiles one T cell receptor (beta chain) with its context. The antigen remains unidentified. The data belong to a study of tumour-infiltrating T cells in Burkitt lymphoma. Measured with immunoSEQ multiplex PCR; TCRdb has only the in-frame clones, and not every one. This sample yields tens of thousands of clones, of which around 30% are seen a single time; around 3% belongs to the top ten. Findings and limits, study-wide: Many Burkitt lymphoma patients shared several public clonotypes.

Deletions cut 6 bases from V and 1 base from J, with 12 bases between. Germline V lookup: CDR1 MRHNA, CDR2 SNTAGT. The CDR3 totals 14 residues. This TCR was recovered from a human donor with Burkitt lymphoma. The sample consisted of tumor tissue. The chain employs TRBV6-4 and TRBJ1-1; a possible D gene is TRBD1 (5 bases). CDR3 protein: CASSPGGANTEAFF. CDR3 sequence (DNA): TGTGCCAGCAGCCCAGGTGGGGCGAACACTGAAGCTTTCTTT.